These 30 T cell receptor beta chains were all obtained from the same sample, sequenced in a study of blood T cell repertoires in COVID-19. Profiling relied on immunoSEQ multiplex PCR, and the TCRdb table lists in-frame clones only, not all of them. The table includes about 100,000 clones, roughly nine tenths detected once. The material sequenced was peripheral blood. The receptors originated from a human donor in a cohort sampled during active COVID-19.

This chain links TRBV28 with TRBJ2-1; no reliable D call. This CDR3 comprises 15 residues. V lost 7 bases and J 2 bases, leaving 15 bases between the germline ends. Germline V CDR1 and CDR2: MDHEN, SYDVKM. The CDR3 nucleotides are TGTGCCAGCATCCCCCCGACTGGTGCCTACAATGAGCAGTTCTTC. It specifies CASIPPTGAYNEQFF.

The chain couples TRBV7-9 to TRBJ2-2; 9 positions match TRBD1. Germline V gives CDR1 SEHNR, CDR2 FQNEAQ (reference sequence). The CDR3 is 16 residues long. V dropped 4 bases and J dropped 5; count of bases not matched to a gene: 8. CDR3: CASSSQQGARTGELFF. For the CDR3, the DNA is TGTGCCAGCAGCTCCCAACAGGGGGCTCGTACCGGGGAGCTGTTTTTT.

V and J are TRBV6-5 and TRBJ2-7, with 10 nucleotides matching TRBD2. Trimming took 2 bases from V and 4 from J; bases not matched to a gene: 5. The CDR3 is 15 residues long. Germline CDR1 MNHEY, CDR2 SVGAGI. The CDR3 here is CASSYRASGGYEQYF. DNA for the CDR3: TGTGCCAGCAGTTACAGGGCTAGCGGGGGATACGAGCAGTACTTC.

This chain connects TRBV10-3 to TRBJ2-3; 10 positions match TRBD2. This CDR3 region has 16 residues. Germline CDR1 ENHRY, CDR2 SYGVKD. V gave up 10 bases and J gave up 0 bases; unmatched junction bases: 10. CDR3 protein: CATTSGASLSTDTQYF. CDR3 DNA: TGTGCCACAACTAGCGGGGCCTCGTTAAGCACAGATACGCAGTATTTT.

The rearrangement links TRBV4-1 to TRBJ1-6; a weak D match, TRBD1 (5 bases). The ends were cut back, 1 base at V and 5 bases at J, with 12 bases in the middle. CDR3 size: 16 residues. Per the germline V gene, CDR1 is MGHRA and CDR2 is YSYEKL. CDR3 region: CASSQVVSGDNSPLHF. The DNA for the CDR3 is TGCGCCAGCAGCCAAGTCGTTTCGGGGGATAATTCACCCCTCCACTTT.

This chain uses TRBV9 with TRBJ2-3; tentative D call: TRBD1 (6 bases). Germline assignment: CDR1 SGDLS and CDR2 YYNGEE. The CDR3 extends over 16 amino acids. The ends were cut back, 1 base at V and 6 bases at J, with 18 bases in the middle. CDR3 DNA: TGTGCCAGCAGCGTACAGGTCCTCAGGGGAGAGGATACGCAGTATTTT. This translates into CASSVQVLRGEDTQYF.

The genes are TRBV6-2 or TRBV6-3 and TRBJ2-7, with 10 bases that match TRBD2. The V gene end was trimmed by 0 bases and the J gene end by 3 bases; junction bases not matched to a gene: 8. The CDR3 spans 17 residues. Germline V gene data show CDR1 as MNHEY and CDR2 as SVGEGT. The CDR3 protein is CASSYSNGLAGDYEQYF. CDR3 nucleotide sequence: TGTGCCAGCAGTTACTCGAATGGGCTAGCGGGGGACTACGAGCAGTACTTC.

The chain is built from TRBV13 and TRBJ1-1; D possibly corresponds to TRBD1 (5 bases). The CDR3 sequence is 13 residues long. Between the trimmed V and J ends, which lost 7 bases and 3 bases, there was a span of 12 bases. Germline values: CDR1 PRHDT, CDR2 FYEKMQ (reference sequence). The CDR3 loop reads CASTPRGYTEAFF. CDR3 nucleotides: TGTGCCAGCACCCCTCGGGGGTACACTGAAGCTTTCTTT.

The CDR3 here is CASTRSGAGGNTIYF. Written as DNA, the CDR3 is TGTGCCAGCACCCGCAGCGGGGCGGGAGGAAACACCATATATTTT. The genes are TRBV7-9 and TRBJ1-3; weak D call: TRBD1 (5 bases). Between the trimmed V and J ends, which lost 7 bases and 4 bases, there was a span of 17 bases. CDR1 is SEHNR and CDR2 is FQNEAQ in the germline V gene (reference sequence). This CDR3 has 15 residues.

The chain combines TRBV4-2 with TRBJ2-3, with D possibly TRBD2 on 5 matching bases. V lost 2 bases and J 2 bases, leaving 11 bases between the germline ends. This CDR3 has 15 amino acids. Germline loops: CDR1 LGHNA, CDR2 YNFKEQ. The CDR3 loop is CASSQFFGNTDTQYF. For the CDR3, the DNA is TGTGCCAGCAGCCAATTTTTCGGGAACACAGATACGCAGTATTTT.

The chain links TRBV27 to TRBJ2-7, with 9 bases aligning to TRBD1. CDR1 and CDR2 (germline): MNHEY, SMNVEV (reference sequence). The J segment lost 0 bases and the V segment lost 6 bases, leaving 6 bases of the junction unmatched. The CDR3 covers 15 residues. CDR3 protein: CASRDRGRGSYEQYF. The CDR3 DNA reads TGTGCCAGCAGGGACAGGGGACGGGGCTCCTACGAGCAGTACTTC.

The genes are TRBV30 and TRBJ2-1, with D maybe TRBD2 (6 bases). V shed 4 bases and J shed 3 bases, with 13 bases lying between them. CDR1 is GTSNPN and CDR2 is SVGIG in the germline V gene (reference sequence). The CDR3 contains 14 residues. The CDR3 reads CAWNQGLFYNEQFF. CDR3 in DNA: TGTGCCTGGAACCAGGGACTCTTCTACAATGAGCAGTTCTTC.

This chain uses TRBV5-1 with TRBJ1-2; D may be TRBD1 (5 bases). This CDR3 contains 14 residues. Germline V gene sequence: CDR1 SGHRS, CDR2 YFSETQ. Between the trimmed V and J ends, which lost 2 bases and 7 bases, there was a span of 15 bases. CDR3 DNA: TGCGCCAGCAGCTTATCGGGGGTCAGTCTTGGCTACACCTTC. Amino acid sequence: CASSLSGVSLGYTF. Combining the CDR3 with reference TRBV5-1 and TRBJ1-2 gives the whole variable domain KAGVTQTPRYLIKTRGQQVTLSCSPISGHRSVSWYQQTPGQGLQFLFEYFSETQRNKGNFPGRFSGRQFSNSRSEMNVSTLELGDSALYLCASSLSGVSLGYTFGSGTRLTVV.

The chain is built from TRBV11-3 and TRBJ2-1; weak D call: TRBD2 (6 bases). Germline V gives CDR1 SGHNT, CDR2 YENEEA. There are 14 residues in the CDR3. V was pared by 5 bases and J by 6 bases, with 14 bases between. The CDR3 coding sequence is TGTGCCAGCAGCGCTAGCGAGGGGTCCAATGAGCAGTTCTTC. Translated: CASSASEGSNEQFF.

This chain joins TRBV18 and TRBJ1-4; D is perhaps TRBD1 (6 bases). V gave up 5 bases and J gave up 2 bases, with 18 bases separating them. CDR3 size: 17 residues. Germline values: CDR1 KGHSH, CDR2 LQKENI. The CDR3 bases are TGTGCCAGCTCATACAGGGCTAGATCCTCCACTAATGAAAAACTGTTTTTT. Its translation: CASSYRARSSTNEKLFF.

J is TRBJ2-2 and V is TRBV18; no clear D gene. V was pared by 4 bases and J by 0 bases, with 9 bases between. This CDR3 spans 15 amino acids. Per the germline V gene, CDR1 is KGHSH and CDR2 is LQKENI. The CDR3 is CASSHPLTNTGELFF. The CDR3 DNA sequence: TGTGCCAGCTCACATCCACTGACGAACACCGGGGAGCTGTTTTTT.

The chain carries TRBV28 and TRBJ2-7; unclear D gene. The CDR3 is 14 amino acids. Germline lookup yields CDR1 MDHEN and CDR2 SYDVKM. V dropped 2 bases and J dropped 6 bases, with 14 bases sitting between them. CDR3 protein: CASSLIIRSGEQYF. CDR3 nucleotide sequence: TGTGCCAGCAGTTTAATAATTAGGAGTGGCGAGCAGTACTTC.

The V and J genes are TRBV7-9 and TRBJ1-5; possible D gene TRBD1, 6 bases. Trimming removed 4 bases from V and 0 bases from J, with 10 bases in between. Germline V CDR1 and CDR2: SEHNR, FQNEAQ (reference sequence). The CDR3 totals 15 residues. The CDR3 DNA is TGTGCCAGCAGCTATGACAGGCATAGCAATCAGCCCCAGCATTTT. It codes for CASSYDRHSNQPQHF.

The DNA for the CDR3 is TGTGCCAGCAGCCGGACTAGCGGGGGGGCGGGCAAAAACATTCAGTACTTC. This encodes CASSRTSGGAGKNIQYF. The J gene is TRBJ2-4, the V gene TRBV5-6; TRBD2 matches 15 bases. V was pared by 4 bases and J by 3 bases, with 5 bases of the junction left unmatched. The CDR3 consists of 17 residues. In germline, CDR1 is SGHDT, CDR2 YYEEEE.

V usage is TRBV7-6 and J usage is TRBJ2-2; the match to TRBD1 covers 9 bases. The CDR3 has 15 residues. Germline loops: CDR1 SGHVS, CDR2 FNYEAQ. Trimming removed 5 bases from V and 7 bases from J; junction bases left unmatched: 8. The CDR3 DNA sequence: TGTGCCAGCAGCATTGGACAGGGGTGGGGCGGGGAGCTGTTTTTT. It yields the protein CASSIGQGWGGELFF.

The V gene is TRBV10-1, the J gene TRBJ2-1, with 11 bases identical to TRBD1. CDR1 and CDR2 from the germline V gene are WNHNN and SYGVQD (reference sequence). Trimming took 4 bases from V and 5 from J; bases not matched to a gene: 4. This CDR3 contains 15 residues. CDR3 sequence (DNA): TGCGCCAGCAGTGGAGGGGACAGGGGGAACAATGAGCAGTTCTTC. Encoded protein: CASSGGDRGNNEQFF.

For the CDR3, the DNA is TGTGCCAGCAGCTATCCGCGGTGGGACAGGCCTAACACCGGGGAGCTGTTTTTT. Protein product: CASSYPRWDRPNTGELFF. V and J are TRBV28 and TRBJ2-2; 8 nucleotides agree with TRBD1. V dropped 6 bases and J dropped 2; count of bases not matched to a gene: 14. This CDR3 has 18 amino acids. CDR1 is MDHEN, CDR2 SYDVKM, per germline.

This sequence joins TRBV28 and TRBJ2-1; a weak D match, TRBD2 (6 bases). V dropped 7 bases and J dropped 0 bases, with 16 bases sitting between them. The CDR3 totals 16 residues. Looked up from germline, CDR1 is MDHEN and CDR2 is SYDVKM. The CDR3 loop is CASIVSGYSSYNEQFF. The CDR3 DNA follows: TGTGCCAGCATTGTGAGCGGGTACAGCTCCTACAATGAGCAGTTCTTC. The full variable domain, in which reference TRBV28 and TRBJ2-1 provide the parts outside the CDR3, is DVKVTQSSRYLVKRTGEKVFLECVQDMDHENMFWYRQDPGLGLRLIYFSYDVKMKEKGDIPEGYSVSREKKERFSLILESASTNQTSMYLCASIVSGYSSYNEQFFGPGTRLTVL.

The genes are TRBV15 and TRBJ1-5; perhaps TRBD1 as D (6 bases). The CDR3 has 17 residues. Germline V lookup: CDR1 LNHNV, CDR2 YYDKDF (reference sequence). Trimming shortened V by 0 bases and J by 1 base, and 13 bases separated the two germline ends. The chain's CDR3 is CATSRDRGGVSNQPQHF. The CDR3, as DNA: TGTGCCACCAGCAGAGATCGAGGGGGGGTAAGCAATCAGCCCCAGCATTTT.

At least ten counts were recorded for this clone. The V gene is TRBV7-6, the J gene TRBJ2-2; TRBD1 matches 12 bases. From germline, CDR1 is SGHVS and CDR2 FNYEAQ. J gave up 3 bases and V 4 bases, and 3 bases lay outside the gene matches. This CDR3 comprises 16 residues. DNA for the CDR3: TGTGCCAGCAGCTCGGGACAGGGGGCACACACCGGGGAGCTGTTTTTT. Encoded protein: CASSSGQGAHTGELFF.

J is TRBJ1-5 and V is TRBV7-2; tentative D call: TRBD1 (5 bases). The CDR3 has 11 residues. Trimming removed 3 bases from V and 11 bases from J, with 8 bases in between. CDR1 and CDR2 (germline): SGHTA, FQGNSA. In DNA form, the CDR3 reads TGTGCCAGCAGCTTTGGGGGGTCCCAGCATTTT. This translates into CASSFGGSQHF.

The chain carries TRBV5-4 and TRBJ2-7; a possible D gene is TRBD2 (6 bases). Trimming pared 0 bases from V and 0 bases from J, leaving 13 bases between. The CDR3 has 16 amino acids. Germline V lookup: CDR1 SGHNT, CDR2 YYREEE (reference sequence). CDR3 residues: CASSLVRAGLSYEQYF. CDR3 nucleotide sequence: TGTGCCAGCAGCTTGGTGCGAGCGGGCCTCTCCTACGAGCAGTACTTC.

The chain uses TRBV5-6 and TRBJ1-1; D is uncertain. With 1 base removed from V and 2 bases from J, the gap between germline ends came to 21 bases. The CDR3 sequence is 18 residues long. Germline V CDR1 and CDR2: SGHDT, YYEEEE. CDR3 sequence: CASSLLSRIRSGNTEAFF. CDR3 coding DNA: TGTGCCAGCAGCTTGTTGAGTCGAATTAGGAGTGGTAACACTGAAGCTTTCTTT.

CDR3 coding DNA: TGTGCCAGCAGCCCTCAGGCGGGGGGCATTCAGCCCCAGCATTTT. Protein: CASSPQAGGIQPQHF. V gene TRBV27 combines with J gene TRBJ1-5; tentatively, D is TRBD1 (6 bases). From germline, CDR1 is MNHEY and CDR2 SMNVEV (reference sequence). The CDR3 length is 15 residues. Trimming stripped 6 bases from V and 6 bases from J, with 18 bases between.

The V call is TRBV7-8, the J call TRBJ1-5, with a weak D call TRBD1 (5 bases). V dropped 5 bases and J dropped 4 bases, with 12 bases sitting between them. This CDR3 has 14 residues. Germline V CDR1 and CDR2: SGHVS, FQNEAQ. The DNA for the CDR3 is TGTGCCAGCAGCGCCTCAGGGTTTAATCAGCCCCAGCATTTT. Translation: CASSASGFNQPQHF.